The entry below gives a single T cell receptor beta chain sequence along with its context. Antigen specificity is unknown. The repertoire was sequenced with immunoSEQ multiplex PCR; TCRdb's copy has only in-frame clones and lacks some. The profile covers over 130,000 clones, with about 91% appearing a single time and approximately 3.7% taken by the ten largest. This sample was included in a study of T cell responses to AZD1222 COVID-19 vaccine. For the study at large: Whether given at about 4 or about 12 weeks, second doses were pooled. Notes on the study in general: After the peak T cell response, and only then, were repertoires sampled. Donors were mostly white British, more females; clonal diversity possibly underestimated. Vaccination with two AZD1222 doses was followed by a rise in Spike-specific TCR breadth and depth.

Trimming took 7 bases from V and 2 from J, leaving 21 bases between them. This CDR3 is 17 amino acids long. CDR1 LNHDA and CDR2 SQIVND come from the germline V gene (reference sequence). The sequence was collected from an adult in good health. The rearrangement joins TRBV19 to TRBJ2-1; perhaps TRBD1 as D (5 bases). The specimen comprised peripheral blood, sampled on day 0 of AZD1222 vaccination. This CDR3 is CASTRLGHGRTYNEQFF. CDR3 DNA: TGTGCCAGTACCCGACTGGGGCACGGACGCACCTACAATGAGCAGTTCTTC.